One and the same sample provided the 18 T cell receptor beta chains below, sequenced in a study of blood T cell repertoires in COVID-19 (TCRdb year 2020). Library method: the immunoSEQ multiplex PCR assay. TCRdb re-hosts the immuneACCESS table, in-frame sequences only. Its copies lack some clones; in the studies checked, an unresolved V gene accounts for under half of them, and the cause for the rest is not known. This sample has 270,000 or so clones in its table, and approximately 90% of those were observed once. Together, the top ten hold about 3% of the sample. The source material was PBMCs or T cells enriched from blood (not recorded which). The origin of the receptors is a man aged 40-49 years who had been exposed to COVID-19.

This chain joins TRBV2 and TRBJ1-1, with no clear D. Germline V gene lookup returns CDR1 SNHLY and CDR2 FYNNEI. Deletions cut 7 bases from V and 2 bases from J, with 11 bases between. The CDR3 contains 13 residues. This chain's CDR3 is CASIMEYNTEAFF. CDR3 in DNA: TGTGCCAGCATTATGGAGTATAACACTGAAGCTTTCTTT. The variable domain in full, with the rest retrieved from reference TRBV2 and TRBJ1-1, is EPEVTQTPSHQVTQMGQEVILRCVPISNHLYFYWYRQILGQKVEFLVSFYNNEISEKSEIFDDQFSVERPDGSNFTLKIRSTKLEDSAMYFCASIMEYNTEAFFGQGTRLTVV.

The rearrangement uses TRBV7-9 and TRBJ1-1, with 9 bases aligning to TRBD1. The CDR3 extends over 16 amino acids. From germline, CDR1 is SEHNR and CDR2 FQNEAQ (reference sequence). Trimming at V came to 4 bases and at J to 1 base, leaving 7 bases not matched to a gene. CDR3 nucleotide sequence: TGTGCCAGCAGCTACCCCCGGGACAGGGCGAACACTGAAGCTTTCTTT. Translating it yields CASSYPRDRANTEAFF.

CDR3 region: CASKRVLHNEQFF. In nucleotides, the CDR3 is TGTGCCAGCAAGAGGGTTCTCCACAATGAGCAGTTCTTC. The chain carries TRBV28 and TRBJ2-1; the D gene is possibly TRBD2 (5 bases). There are 13 residues in the CDR3. Germline CDR1 and CDR2: MDHEN and SYDVKM. With 7 bases removed from V and 5 bases from J, the gap between germline ends came to 12 bases.

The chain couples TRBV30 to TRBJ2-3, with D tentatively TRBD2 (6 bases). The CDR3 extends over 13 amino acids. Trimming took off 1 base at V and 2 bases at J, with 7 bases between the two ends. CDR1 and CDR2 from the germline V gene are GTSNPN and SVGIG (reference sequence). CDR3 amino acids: CAWSGGVTDTQYF. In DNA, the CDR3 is TGTGCCTGGAGTGGGGGGGTCACAGATACGCAGTATTTT.

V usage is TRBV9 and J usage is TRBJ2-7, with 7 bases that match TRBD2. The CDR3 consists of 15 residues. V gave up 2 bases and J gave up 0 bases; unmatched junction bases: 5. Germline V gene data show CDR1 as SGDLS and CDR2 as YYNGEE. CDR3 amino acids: CASSVGGGLSYEQYF. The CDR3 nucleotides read TGTGCCAGCAGCGTCGGGGGAGGGCTCTCCTACGAGCAGTACTTC. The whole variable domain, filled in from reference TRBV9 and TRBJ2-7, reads DSGVTQTPKHLITATGQRVTLRCSPRSGDLSVYWYQQSLDQGLQFLIQYYNGEERAKGNILERFSAQQFPDLHSELNLSSLELGDSALYFCASSVGGGLSYEQYFGPGTRLTVT.

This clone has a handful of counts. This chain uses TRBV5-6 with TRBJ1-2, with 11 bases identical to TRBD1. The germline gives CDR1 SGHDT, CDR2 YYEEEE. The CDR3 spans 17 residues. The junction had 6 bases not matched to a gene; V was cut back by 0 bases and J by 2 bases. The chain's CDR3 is CASSLGTGGRLNYGYTF. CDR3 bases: TGTGCCAGCAGCTTGGGGACAGGGGGCCGCCTAAACTATGGCTACACCTTC.

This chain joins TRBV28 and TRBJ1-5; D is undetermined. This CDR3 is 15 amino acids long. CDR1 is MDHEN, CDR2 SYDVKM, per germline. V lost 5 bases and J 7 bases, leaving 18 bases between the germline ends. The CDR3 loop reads CASSPSGEALQPQHF. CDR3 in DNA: TGTGCCAGCAGTCCAAGCGGAGAGGCCTTACAGCCCCAGCATTTT.

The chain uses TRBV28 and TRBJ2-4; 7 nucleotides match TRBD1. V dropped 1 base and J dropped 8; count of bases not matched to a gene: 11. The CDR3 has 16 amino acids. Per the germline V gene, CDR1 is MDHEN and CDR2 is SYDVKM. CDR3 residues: CASSLLLGGLTDIQYF. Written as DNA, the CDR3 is TGTGCCAGCAGTTTATTGCTAGGGGGCCTGACGGACATTCAGTACTTC.

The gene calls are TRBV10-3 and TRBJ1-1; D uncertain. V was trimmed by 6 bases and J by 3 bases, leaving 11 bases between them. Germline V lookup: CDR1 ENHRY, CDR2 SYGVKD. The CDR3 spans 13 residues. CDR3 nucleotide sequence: TGTGCCATCAGGGTTGGACTCGACACTGAAGCTTTCTTT. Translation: CAIRVGLDTEAFF.

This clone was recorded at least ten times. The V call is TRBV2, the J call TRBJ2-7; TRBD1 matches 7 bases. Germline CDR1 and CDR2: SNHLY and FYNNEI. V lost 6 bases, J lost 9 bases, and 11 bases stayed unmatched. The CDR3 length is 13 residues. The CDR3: CASRDLRDSPQYF. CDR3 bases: TGTGCCAGCAGGGATCTACGGGACAGCCCGCAGTACTTC.

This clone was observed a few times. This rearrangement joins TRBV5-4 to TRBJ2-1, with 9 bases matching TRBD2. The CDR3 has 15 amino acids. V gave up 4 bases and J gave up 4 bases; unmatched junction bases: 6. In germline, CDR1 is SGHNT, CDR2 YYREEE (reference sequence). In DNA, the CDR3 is TGTGCCAGCAGCCAAACTAGCGGGCGATACAATGAGCAGTTCTTC. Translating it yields CASSQTSGRYNEQFF.

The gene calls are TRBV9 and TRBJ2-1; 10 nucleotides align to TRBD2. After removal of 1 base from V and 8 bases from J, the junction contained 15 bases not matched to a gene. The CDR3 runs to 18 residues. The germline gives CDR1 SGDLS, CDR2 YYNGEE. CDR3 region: CASSVHPTSGSMADEQFF. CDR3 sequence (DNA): TGTGCCAGCAGCGTACACCCGACTAGCGGGTCAATGGCCGATGAGCAGTTCTTC.

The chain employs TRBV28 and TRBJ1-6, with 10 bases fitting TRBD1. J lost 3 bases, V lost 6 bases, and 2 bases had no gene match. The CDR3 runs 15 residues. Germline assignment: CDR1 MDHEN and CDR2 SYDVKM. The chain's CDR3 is CASRGTGVYNSPLHF. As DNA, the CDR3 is TGTGCCAGCAGAGGGACAGGGGTCTATAATTCACCCCTCCACTTT.

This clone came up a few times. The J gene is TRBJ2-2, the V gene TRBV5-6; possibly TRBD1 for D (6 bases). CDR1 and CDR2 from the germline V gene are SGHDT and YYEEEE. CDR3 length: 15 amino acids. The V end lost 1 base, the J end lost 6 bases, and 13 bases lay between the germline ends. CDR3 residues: CASSLLQGNPGELFF. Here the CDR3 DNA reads TGTGCCAGCAGCTTGTTGCAGGGGAATCCCGGGGAGCTGTTTTTT.

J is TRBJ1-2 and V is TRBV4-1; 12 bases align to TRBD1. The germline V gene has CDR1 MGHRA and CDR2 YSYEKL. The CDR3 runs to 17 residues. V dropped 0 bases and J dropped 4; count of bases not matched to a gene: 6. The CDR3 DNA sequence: TGCGCCAGCAGCCAAGATACCGGGACAGGGGGCGGCTATGGCTACACCTTC. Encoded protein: CASSQDTGTGGGYGYTF.

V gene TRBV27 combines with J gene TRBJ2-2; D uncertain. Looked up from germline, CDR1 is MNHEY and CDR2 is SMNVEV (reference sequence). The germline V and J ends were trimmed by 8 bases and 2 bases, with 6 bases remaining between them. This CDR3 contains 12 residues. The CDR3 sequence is CASGINTGELFF. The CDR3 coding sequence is TGTGCCAGCGGCATAAACACCGGGGAGCTGTTTTTT.

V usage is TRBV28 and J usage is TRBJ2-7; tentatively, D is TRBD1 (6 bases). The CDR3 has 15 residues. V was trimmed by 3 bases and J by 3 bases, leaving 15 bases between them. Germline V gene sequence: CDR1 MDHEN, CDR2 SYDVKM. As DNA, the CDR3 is TGTGCCAGCAGTTTTCGTCAGGGGAGATTCTACGAGCAGTACTTC. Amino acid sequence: CASSFRQGRFYEQYF.

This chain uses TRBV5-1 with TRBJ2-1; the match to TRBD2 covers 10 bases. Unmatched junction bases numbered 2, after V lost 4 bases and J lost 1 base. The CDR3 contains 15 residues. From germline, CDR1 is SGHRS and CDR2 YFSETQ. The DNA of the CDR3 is TGCGCCAGCAGCCAAGCGGGAGGGTCCTACAATGAGCAGTTCTTC. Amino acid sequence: CASSQAGGSYNEQFF.